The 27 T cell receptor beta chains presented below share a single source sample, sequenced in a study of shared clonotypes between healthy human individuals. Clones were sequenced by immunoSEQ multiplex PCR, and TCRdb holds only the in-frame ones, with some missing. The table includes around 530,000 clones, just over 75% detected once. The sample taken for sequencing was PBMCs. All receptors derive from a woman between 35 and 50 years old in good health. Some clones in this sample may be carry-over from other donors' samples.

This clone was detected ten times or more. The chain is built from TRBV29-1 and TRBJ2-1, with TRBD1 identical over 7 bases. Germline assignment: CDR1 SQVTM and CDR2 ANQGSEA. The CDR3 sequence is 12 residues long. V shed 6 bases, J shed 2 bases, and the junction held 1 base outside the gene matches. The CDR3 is CSVQGAYNEQFF. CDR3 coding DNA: TGCAGCGTGCAGGGGGCCTACAATGAGCAGTTCTTC.

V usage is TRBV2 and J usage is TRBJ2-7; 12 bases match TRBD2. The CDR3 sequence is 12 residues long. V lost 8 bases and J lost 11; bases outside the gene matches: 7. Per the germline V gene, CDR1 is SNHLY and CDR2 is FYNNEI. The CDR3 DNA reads TGTGCCAGCGGCCCTAGCGGGAGGGCCAAGTACTTC. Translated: CASGPSGRAKYF.

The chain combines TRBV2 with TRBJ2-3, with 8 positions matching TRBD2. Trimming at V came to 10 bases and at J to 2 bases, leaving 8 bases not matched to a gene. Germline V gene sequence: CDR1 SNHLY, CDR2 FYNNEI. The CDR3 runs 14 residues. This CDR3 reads CATKAGAYTDTQYF. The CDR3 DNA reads TGTGCCACTAAAGCGGGGGCCTACACAGATACGCAGTATTTT.

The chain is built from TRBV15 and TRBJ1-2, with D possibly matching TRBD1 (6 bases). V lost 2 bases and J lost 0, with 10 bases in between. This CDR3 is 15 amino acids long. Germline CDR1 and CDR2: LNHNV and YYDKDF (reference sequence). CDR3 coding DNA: TGTGCCACCAGCAGACGAGGGGGAGCTAACTATGGCTACACCTTC. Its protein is CATSRRGGANYGYTF.

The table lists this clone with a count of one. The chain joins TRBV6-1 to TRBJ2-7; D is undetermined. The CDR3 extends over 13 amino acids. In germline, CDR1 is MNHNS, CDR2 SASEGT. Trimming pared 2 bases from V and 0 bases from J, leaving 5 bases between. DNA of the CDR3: TGTGCCAGCAGTGAACGGTACTCCTACGAGCAGTACTTC. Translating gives CASSERYSYEQYF.

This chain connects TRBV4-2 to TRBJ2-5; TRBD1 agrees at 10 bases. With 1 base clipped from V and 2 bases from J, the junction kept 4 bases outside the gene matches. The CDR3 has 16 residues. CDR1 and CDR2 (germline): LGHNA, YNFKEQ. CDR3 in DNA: TGTGCCAGCAGCCAAGGGGACAGGGGTGAGCAAGAGACCCAGTACTTC. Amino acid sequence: CASSQGDRGEQETQYF.

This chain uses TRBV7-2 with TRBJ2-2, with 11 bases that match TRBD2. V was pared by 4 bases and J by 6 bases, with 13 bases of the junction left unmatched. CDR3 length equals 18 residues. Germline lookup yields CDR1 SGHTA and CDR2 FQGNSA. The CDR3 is CASSSVVVLAGGAGELFF. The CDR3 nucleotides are TGTGCCAGCAGCTCTGTAGTCGTGCTAGCGGGAGGTGCCGGGGAGCTGTTTTTT.

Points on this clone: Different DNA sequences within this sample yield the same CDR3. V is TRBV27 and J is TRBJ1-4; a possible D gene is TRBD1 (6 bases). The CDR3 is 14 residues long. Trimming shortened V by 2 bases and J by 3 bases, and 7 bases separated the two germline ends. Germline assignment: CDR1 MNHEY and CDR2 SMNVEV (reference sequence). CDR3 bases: TGTGCCAGCAGTTTACAGGGGTCTAATGAAAAACTGTTTTTT. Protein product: CASSLQGSNEKLFF.

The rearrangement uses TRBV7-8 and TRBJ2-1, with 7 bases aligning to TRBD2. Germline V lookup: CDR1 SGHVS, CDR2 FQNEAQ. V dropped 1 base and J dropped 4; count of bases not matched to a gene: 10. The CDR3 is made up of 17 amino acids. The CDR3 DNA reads TGTGCCAGCAGCTTAGTTGGGGCTAGCGGACTATACAATGAGCAGTTCTTC. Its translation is CASSLVGASGLYNEQFF.

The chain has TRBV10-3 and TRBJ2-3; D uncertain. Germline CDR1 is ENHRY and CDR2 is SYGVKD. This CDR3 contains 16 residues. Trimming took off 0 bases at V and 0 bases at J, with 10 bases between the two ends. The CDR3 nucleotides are TGTGCCATCAGTGAGTCCATCACAGCGAGCACAGATACGCAGTATTTT. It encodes CAISESITASTDTQYF.

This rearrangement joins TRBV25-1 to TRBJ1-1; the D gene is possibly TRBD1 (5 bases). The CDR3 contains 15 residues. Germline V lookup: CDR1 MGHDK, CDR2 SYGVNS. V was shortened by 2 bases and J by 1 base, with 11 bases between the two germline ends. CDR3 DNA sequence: TGTGCCAGCAGTGAACAGGGAGGGGAGAACACTGAAGCTTTCTTT. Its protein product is CASSEQGGENTEAFF.

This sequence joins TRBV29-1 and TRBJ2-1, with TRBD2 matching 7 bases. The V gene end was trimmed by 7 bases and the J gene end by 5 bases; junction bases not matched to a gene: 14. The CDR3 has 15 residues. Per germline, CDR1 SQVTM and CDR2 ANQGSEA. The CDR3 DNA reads TGCAGCGACTCCCCGTACGGCGGGGGAAACAATGAGCAGTTCTTC. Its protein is CSDSPYGGGNNEQFF.

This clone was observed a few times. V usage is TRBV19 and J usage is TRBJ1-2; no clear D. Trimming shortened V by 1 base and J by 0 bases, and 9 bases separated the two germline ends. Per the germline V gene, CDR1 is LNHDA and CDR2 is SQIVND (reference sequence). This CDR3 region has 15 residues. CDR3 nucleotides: TGTGCCAGTAGTATAGTCGGGCCGGCTAACTATGGCTACACCTTC. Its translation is CASSIVGPANYGYTF.

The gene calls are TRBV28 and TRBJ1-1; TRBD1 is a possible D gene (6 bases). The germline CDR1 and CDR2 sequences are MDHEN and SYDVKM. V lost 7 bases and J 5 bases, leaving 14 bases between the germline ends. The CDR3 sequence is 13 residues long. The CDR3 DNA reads TGTGCCAGCAACCTTCCAGGGGTAACTGAAGCTTTCTTT. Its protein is CASNLPGVTEAFF.

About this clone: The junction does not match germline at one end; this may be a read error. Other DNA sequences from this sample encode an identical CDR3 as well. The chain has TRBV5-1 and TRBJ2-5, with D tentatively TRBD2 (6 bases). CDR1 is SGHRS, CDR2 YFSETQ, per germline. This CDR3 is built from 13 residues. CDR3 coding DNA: TGCGCCAGTAGCTTCCGACTAGGTGAGACCCAGTACTTC. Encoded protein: CASSFRLGETQYF.

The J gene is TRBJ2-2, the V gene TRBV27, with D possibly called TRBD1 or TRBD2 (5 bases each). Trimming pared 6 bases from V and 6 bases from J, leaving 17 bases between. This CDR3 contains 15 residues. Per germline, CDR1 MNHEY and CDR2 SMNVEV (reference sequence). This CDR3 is CASSWDARGSGELFF. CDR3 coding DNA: TGTGCCAGCAGCTGGGACGCCCGGGGCTCCGGGGAGCTGTTTTTT.

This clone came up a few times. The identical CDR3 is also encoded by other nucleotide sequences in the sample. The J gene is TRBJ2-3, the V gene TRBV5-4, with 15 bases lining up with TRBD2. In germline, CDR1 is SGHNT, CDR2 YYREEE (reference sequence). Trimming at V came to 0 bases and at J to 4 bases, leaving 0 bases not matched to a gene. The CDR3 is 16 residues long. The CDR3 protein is CASSLGTSGRADTQYF. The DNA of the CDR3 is TGTGCCAGCAGCTTGGGGACTAGCGGGAGGGCAGATACGCAGTATTTT.

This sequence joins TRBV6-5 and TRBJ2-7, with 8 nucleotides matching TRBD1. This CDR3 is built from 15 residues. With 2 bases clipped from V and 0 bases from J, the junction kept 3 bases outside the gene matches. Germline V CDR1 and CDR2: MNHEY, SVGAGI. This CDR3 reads CASSYGQGASYEQYF. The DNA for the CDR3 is TGTGCCAGCAGTTACGGCCAGGGGGCCTCCTACGAGCAGTACTTC.

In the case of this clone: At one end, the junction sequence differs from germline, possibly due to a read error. The CDR3 is CAASASGTSTDTQYF. CDR3 coding DNA: TGTGCCGCCAGCGCAAGCGGTACCAGCACAGATACGCAGTATTTT. The chain couples TRBV15 to TRBJ2-3; TRBD2 might be the D (5 bases). The CDR3 extends over 15 amino acids. The germline V gene encodes CDR1 LNHNV and CDR2 YYDKDF (reference sequence).

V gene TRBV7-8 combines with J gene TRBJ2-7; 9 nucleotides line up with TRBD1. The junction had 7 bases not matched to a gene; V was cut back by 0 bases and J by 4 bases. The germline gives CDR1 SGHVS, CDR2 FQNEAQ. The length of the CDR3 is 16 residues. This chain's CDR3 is CASSLALGTGSYEQYF. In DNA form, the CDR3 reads TGTGCCAGCAGCTTAGCGTTGGGGACAGGGTCTTACGAGCAGTACTTC.

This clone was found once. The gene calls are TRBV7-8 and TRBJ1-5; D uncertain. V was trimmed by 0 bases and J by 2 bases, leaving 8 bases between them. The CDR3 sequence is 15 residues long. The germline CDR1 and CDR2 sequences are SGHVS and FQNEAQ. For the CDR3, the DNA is TGTGCCAGCAGCTTAGCATCCCAACGCAATCAGCCCCAGCATTTT. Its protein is CASSLASQRNQPQHF.

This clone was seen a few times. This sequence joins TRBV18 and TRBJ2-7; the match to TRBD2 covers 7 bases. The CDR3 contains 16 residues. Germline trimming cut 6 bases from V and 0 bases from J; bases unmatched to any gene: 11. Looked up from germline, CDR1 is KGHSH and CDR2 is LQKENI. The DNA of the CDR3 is TGTGCCAGCTCCCCGGGGGGAGGCGCCACCTCCTACGAGCAGTACTTC. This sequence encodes CASSPGGGATSYEQYF.

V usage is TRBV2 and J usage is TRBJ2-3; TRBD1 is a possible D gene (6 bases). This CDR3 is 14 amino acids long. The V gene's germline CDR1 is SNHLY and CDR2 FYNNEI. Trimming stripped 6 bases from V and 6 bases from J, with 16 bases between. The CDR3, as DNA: TGTGCCAGCAGCCGGGACACTCCCGAGGATACGCAGTATTTT. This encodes CASSRDTPEDTQYF.

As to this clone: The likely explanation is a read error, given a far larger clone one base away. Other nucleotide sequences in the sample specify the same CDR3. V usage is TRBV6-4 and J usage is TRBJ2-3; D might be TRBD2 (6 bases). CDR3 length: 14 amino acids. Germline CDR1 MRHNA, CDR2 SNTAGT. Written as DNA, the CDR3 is TGTGCCAGCAGTGATAAGGGAGGCACGGATACGCAGTATTTT. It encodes CASSDKGGTDTQYF.

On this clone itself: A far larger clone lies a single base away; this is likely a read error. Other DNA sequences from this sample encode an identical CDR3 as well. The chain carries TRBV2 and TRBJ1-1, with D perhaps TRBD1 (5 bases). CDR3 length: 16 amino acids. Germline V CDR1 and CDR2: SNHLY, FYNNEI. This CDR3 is CASSEGRGSQPTEAFF. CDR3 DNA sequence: TGTGCCAGCAGCGAGGGGCGGGGCAGCCAACCCACTGAAGCCTTCTTT. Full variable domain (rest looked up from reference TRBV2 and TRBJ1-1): EPEVTQTPSHQVTQMGQEVILRCVPISNHLYFYWYRQILGQKVEFLVSFYNNEISEKSEIFDDQFSVERPDGSNFTLKIRSTKLEDSAMYFCASSEGRGSQPTEAFFGQGTRLTVV.

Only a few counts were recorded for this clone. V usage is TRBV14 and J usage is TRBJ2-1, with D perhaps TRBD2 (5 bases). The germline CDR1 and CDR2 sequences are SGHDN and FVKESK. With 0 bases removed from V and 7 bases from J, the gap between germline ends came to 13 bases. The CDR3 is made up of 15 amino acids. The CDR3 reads CASSQDRRVKNEQFF. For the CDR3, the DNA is TGTGCCAGCAGCCAAGACCGGCGGGTTAAGAATGAGCAGTTCTTC.

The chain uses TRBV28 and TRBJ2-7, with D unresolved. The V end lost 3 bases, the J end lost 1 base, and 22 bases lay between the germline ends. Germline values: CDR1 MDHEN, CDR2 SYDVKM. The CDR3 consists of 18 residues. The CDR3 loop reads CASSFPKASGDWSYEQYF. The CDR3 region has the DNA TGTGCCAGCAGTTTCCCAAAGGCCTCGGGTGATTGGTCCTACGAGCAGTACTTC. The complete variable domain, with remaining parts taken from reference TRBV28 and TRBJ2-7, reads DVKVTQSSRYLVKRTGEKVFLECVQDMDHENMFWYRQDPGLGLRLIYFSYDVKMKEKGDIPEGYSVSREKKERFSLILESASTNQTSMYLCASSFPKASGDWSYEQYFGPGTRLTVT.